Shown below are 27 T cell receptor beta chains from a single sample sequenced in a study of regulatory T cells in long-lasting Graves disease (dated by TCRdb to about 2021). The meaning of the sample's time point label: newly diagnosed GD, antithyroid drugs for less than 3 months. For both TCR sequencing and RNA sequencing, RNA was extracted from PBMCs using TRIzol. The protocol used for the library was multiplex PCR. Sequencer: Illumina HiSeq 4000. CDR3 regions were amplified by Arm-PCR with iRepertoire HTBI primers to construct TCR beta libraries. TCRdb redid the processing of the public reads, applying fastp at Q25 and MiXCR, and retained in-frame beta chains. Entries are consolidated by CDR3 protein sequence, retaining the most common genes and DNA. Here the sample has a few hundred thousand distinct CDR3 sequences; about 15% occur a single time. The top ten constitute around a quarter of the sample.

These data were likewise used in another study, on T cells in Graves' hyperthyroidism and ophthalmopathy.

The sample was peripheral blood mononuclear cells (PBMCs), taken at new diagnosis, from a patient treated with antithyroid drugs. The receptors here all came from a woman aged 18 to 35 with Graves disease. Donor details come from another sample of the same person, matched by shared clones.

DNA of the CDR3: TGTGCCATCAGTGAGACACTTGAAAAACTGTTTTTT. This translates into CAISETLEKLFF. The rearrangement joins TRBV10-3 to TRBJ1-4; no clear D gene. Trimming took 2 bases from V and 7 from J, leaving 5 bases between them. In germline, CDR1 is ENHRY, CDR2 SYGVKD. The CDR3 consists of 12 residues.

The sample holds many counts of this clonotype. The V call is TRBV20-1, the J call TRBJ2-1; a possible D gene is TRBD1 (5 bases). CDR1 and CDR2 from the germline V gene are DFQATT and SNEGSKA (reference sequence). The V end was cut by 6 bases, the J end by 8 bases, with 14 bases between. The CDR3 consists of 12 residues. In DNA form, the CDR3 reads TGCAGTGCGGGGCAGAATTGGGATGAGCAGTTCTTC. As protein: CSAGQNWDEQFF.

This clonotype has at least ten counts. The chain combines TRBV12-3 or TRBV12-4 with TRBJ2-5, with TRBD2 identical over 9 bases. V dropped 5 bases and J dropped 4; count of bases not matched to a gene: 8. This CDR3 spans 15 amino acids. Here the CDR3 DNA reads TGTGCCAGCAGTCTCAATAGCGGGAGAGGAGAGACCCAGTACTTC. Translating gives CASSLNSGRGETQYF.

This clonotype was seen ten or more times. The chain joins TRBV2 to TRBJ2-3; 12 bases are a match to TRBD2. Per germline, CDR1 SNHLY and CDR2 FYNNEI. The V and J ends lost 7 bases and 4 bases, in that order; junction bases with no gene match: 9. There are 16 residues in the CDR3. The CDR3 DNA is TGTGCCAGCAAGTCCCTAGCGGGAGGGCCGGCAGATACGCAGTATTTT. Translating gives CASKSLAGGPADTQYF.

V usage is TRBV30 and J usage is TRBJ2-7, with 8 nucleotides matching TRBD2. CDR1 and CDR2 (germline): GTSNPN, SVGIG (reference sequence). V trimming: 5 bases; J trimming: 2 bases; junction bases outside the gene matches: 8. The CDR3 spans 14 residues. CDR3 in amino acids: CAWRTSGITYEQYF. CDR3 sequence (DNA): TGTGCCTGGCGAACTAGCGGAATTACCTACGAGCAGTACTTC.

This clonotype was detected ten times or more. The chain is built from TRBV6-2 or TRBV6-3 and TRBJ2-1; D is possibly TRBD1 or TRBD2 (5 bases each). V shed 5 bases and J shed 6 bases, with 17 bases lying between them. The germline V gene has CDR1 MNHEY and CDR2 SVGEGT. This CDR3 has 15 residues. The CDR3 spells CASSAGTPGSNEQFF. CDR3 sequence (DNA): TGTGCCAGCAGTGCCGGGACCCCGGGAAGCAATGAGCAGTTCTTC.

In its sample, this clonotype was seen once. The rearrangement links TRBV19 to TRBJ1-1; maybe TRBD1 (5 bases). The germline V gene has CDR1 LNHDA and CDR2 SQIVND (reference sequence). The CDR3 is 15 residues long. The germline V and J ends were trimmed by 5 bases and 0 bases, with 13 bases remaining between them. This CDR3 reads CASSGHHGVNTEAFF. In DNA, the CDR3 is TGTGCCAGTAGTGGACACCACGGGGTGAACACTGAAGCTTTCTTT.

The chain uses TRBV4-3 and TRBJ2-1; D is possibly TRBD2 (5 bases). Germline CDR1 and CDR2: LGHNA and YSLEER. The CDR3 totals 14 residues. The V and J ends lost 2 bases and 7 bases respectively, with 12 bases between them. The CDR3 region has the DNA TGCGCCAGCAGCCAAATCCTGAGAGGGAATGAGCAGTTCTTC. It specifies CASSQILRGNEQFF.

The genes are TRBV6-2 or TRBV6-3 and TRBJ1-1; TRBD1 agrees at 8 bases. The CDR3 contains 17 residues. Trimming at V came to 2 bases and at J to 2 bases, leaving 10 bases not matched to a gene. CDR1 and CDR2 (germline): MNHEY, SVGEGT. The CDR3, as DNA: TGTGCCAGCAGTTACGACAGGGGCGGCAAATATAACACTGAAGCTTTCTTT. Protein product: CASSYDRGGKYNTEAFF.

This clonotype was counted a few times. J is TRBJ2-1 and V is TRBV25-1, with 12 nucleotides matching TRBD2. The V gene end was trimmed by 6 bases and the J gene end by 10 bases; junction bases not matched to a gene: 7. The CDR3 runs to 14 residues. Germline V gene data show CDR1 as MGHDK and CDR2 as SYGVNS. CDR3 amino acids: CASSRELAGGEQFF. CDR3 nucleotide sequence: TGTGCCAGCAGCAGAGAACTAGCGGGAGGCGAGCAGTTCTTC.

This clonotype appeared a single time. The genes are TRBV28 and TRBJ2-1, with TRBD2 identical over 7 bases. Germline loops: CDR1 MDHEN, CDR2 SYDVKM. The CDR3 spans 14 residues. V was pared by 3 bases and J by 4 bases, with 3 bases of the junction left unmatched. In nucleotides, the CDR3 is TGTGCCAGCAGTTTGGTACTAGCGTACAATGAGCAGTTCTTC. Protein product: CASSLVLAYNEQFF.

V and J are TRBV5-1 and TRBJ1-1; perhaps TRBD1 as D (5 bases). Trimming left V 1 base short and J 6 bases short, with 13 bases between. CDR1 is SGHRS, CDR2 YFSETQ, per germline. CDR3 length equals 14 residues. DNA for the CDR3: TGCGCCAGCAGCTTGACAGAGCTGGGGGCTGAAGCTTTCTTT. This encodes CASSLTELGAEAFF. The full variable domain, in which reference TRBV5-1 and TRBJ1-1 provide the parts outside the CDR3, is KAGVTQTPRYLIKTRGQQVTLSCSPISGHRSVSWYQQTPGQGLQFLFEYFSETQRNKGNFPGRFSGRQFSNSRSEMNVSTLELGDSALYLCASSLTELGAEAFFGQGTRLTVV.

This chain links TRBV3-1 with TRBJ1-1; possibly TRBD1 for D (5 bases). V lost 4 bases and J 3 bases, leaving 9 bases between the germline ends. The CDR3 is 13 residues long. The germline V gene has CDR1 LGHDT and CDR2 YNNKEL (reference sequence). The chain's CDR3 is CASSLTVDTEAFF. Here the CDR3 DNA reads TGTGCCAGCAGCCTGACAGTGGACACTGAAGCTTTCTTT.

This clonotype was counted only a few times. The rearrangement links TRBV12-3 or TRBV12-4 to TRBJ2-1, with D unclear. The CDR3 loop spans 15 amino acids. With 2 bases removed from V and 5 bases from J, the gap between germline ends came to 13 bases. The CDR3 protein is CASSLIQRGNNEQFF. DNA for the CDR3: TGTGCCAGCAGTTTAATACAGCGAGGTAACAATGAGCAGTTCTTC.

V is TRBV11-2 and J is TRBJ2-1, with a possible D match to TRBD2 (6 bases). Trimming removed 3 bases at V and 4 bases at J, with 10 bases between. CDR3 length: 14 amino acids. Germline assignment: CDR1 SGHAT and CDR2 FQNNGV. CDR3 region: CASSFAGPYNEQFF. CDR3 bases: TGTGCCAGCAGCTTCGCGGGACCGTACAATGAGCAGTTCTTC.

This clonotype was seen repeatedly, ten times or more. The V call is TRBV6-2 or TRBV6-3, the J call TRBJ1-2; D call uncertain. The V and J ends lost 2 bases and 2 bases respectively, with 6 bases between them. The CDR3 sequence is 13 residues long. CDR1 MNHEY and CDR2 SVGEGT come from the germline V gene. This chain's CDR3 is CASSYITNYGYTF. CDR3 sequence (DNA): TGTGCCAGCAGTTACATTACCAACTATGGCTACACCTTC.

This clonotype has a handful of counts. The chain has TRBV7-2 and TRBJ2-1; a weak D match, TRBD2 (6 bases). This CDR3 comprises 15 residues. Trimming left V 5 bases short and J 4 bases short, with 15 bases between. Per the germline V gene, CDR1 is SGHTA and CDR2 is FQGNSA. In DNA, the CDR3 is TGTGCCAGCAGCCCCCGGGCAGGGAGGTACAATGAGCAGTTCTTC. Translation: CASSPRAGRYNEQFF.

CDR3 DNA sequence: TGCAGTGCACCGGGACAGGGGCCCTACGAGCAGTACTTC. Translated: CSAPGQGPYEQYF. The genes are TRBV20-1 and TRBJ2-7, with 10 bases lining up with TRBD1. With 6 bases clipped from V and 2 bases from J, the junction kept 4 bases outside the gene matches. Germline V gene data show CDR1 as DFQATT and CDR2 as SNEGSKA (reference sequence). The CDR3 is 13 residues long.

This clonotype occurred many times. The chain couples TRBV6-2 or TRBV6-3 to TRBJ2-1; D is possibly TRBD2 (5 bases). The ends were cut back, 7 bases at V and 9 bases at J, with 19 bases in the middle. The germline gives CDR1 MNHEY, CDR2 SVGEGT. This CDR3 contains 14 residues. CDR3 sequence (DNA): TGTGCCAGCACTCTAGTCAGCGCCGAGGGTGAGCAGTTCTTC. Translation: CASTLVSAEGEQFF.

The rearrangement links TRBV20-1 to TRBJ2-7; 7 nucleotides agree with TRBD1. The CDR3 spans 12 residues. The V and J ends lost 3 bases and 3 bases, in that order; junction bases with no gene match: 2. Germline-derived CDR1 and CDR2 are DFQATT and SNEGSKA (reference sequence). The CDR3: CSASAGGYEQYF. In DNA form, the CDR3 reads TGCAGTGCTAGTGCAGGGGGCTACGAGCAGTACTTC.

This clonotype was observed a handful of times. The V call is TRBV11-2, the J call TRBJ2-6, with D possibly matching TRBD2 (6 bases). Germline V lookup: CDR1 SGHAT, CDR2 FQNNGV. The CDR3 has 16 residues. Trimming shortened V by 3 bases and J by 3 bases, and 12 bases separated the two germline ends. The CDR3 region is CASSFLGGVGANVLTF. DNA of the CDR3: TGTGCCAGCAGCTTTTTGGGAGGTGTTGGGGCCAACGTCCTGACTTTC.

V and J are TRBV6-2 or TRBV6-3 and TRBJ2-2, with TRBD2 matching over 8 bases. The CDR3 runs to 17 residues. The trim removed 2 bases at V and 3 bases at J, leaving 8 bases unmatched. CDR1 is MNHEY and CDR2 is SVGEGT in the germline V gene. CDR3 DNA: TGTGCCAGCAGTTACCGGGGGACTAGGGACTACACCGGGGAGCTGTTTTTT. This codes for CASSYRGTRDYTGELFF.

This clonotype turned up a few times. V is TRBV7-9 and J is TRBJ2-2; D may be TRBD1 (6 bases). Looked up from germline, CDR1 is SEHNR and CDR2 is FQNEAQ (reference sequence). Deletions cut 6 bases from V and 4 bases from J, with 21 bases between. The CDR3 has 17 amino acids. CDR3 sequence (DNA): TGTGCCAGCAGTCATCATAAGACAGGTCCCCCCACCGGGGAGCTGTTTTTT. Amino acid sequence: CASSHHKTGPPTGELFF.

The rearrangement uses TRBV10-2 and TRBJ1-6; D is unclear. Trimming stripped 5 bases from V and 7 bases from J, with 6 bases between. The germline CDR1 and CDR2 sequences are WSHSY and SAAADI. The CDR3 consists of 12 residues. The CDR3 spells CASSSANSPLHF. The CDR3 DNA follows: TGCGCCAGCAGTTCAGCAAATTCACCCCTCCACTTT.

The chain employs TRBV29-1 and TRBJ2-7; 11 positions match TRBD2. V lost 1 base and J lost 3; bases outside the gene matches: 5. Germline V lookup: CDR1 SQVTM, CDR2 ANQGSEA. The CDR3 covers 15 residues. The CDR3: CSVEVRLAGGYEQYF. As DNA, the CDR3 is TGCAGCGTTGAAGTTCGGCTAGCGGGAGGCTACGAGCAGTACTTC.

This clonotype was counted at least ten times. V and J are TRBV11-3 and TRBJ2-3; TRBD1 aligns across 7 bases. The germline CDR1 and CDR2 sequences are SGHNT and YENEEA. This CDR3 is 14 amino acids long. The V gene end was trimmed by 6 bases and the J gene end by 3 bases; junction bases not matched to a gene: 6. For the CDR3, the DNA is TGTGCCAGCAGGACGGGACAGACAACAGATACGCAGTATTTT. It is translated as CASRTGQTTDTQYF.

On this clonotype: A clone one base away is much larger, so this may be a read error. The CDR3 region is CSARSSDSGAPEAVF. DNA of the CDR3: TGCAGTGCTAGGTCCTCGGACAGCGGGGCCCCTGAAGCTGTCTTT. The rearrangement links TRBV20-1 to TRBJ1-1, with D possibly TRBD1 on 6 matching bases. The CDR3 has 15 amino acids. The germline gives CDR1 DFQATT, CDR2 SNEGSKA (reference sequence).